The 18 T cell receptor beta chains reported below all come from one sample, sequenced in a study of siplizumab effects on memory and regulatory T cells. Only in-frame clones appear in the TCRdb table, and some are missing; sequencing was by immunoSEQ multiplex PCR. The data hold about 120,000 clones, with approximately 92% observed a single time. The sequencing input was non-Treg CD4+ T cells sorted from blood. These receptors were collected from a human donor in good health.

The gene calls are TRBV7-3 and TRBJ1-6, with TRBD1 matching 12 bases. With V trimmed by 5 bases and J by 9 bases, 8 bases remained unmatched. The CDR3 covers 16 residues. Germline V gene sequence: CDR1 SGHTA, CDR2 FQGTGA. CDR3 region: CASSALGQGAGSPLHF. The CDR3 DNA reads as TGTGCCAGCAGCGCTTTGGGACAGGGGGCTGGTTCACCCCTCCACTTT.

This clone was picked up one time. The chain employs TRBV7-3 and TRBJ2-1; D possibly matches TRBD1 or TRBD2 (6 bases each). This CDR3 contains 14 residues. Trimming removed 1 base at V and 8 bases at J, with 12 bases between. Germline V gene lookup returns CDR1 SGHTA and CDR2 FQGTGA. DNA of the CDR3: TGTGCCAGCAGCTTAAATCTCGGGGGCGATGAGCAGTTCTTC. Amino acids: CASSLNLGGDEQFF.

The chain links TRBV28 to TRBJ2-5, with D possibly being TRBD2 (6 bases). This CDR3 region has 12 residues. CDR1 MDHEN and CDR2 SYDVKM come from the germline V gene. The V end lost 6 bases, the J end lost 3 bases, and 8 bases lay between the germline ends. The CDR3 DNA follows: TGTGCCAGCAGCGGGGGAAAAGAGACCCAGTACTTC. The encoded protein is CASSGGKETQYF.

The CDR3 loop is CASSYGQGSAEAFF. The CDR3 DNA reads as TGTGCCAGCAGCTACGGACAGGGGTCTGCTGAAGCTTTCTTT. V gene TRBV7-3 combines with J gene TRBJ1-1, with TRBD1 matching over 9 bases. The CDR3 spans 14 residues. Germline values: CDR1 SGHTA, CDR2 FQGTGA. With 4 bases clipped from V and 6 bases from J, the junction kept 6 bases outside the gene matches.

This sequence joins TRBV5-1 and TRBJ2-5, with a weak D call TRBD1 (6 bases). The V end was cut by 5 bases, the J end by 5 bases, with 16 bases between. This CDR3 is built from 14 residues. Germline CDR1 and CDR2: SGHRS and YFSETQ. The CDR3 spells CASSGTTGRETQYF. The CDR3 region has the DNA TGCGCCAGCAGTGGAACGACAGGTCGGGAGACCCAGTACTTC.

This chain's CDR3 is CASSFQGGNQPQHF. Here the CDR3 DNA reads TGTGCCAGCAGCTTCCAGGGGGGGAACCAGCCCCAGCATTTT. V usage is TRBV7-9 and J usage is TRBJ1-5, with 7 bases that match TRBD1. V was clipped by 3 bases and J by 7 bases; unmatched bases: 6. The length of the CDR3 is 14 residues. CDR1 and CDR2 (germline): SEHNR, FQNEAQ (reference sequence).

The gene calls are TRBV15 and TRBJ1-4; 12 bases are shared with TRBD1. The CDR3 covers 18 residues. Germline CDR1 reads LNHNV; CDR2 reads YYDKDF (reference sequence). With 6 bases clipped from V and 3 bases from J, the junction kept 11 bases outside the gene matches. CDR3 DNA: TGTGCCACCAGGTCTCGACCGGGACAGGGGGCCGCTAATGAAAAACTGTTTTTT. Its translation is CATRSRPGQGAANEKLFF. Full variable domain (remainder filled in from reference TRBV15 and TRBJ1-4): DAMVIQNPRYQVTQFGKPVTLSCSQTLNHNVMYWYQQKSSQAPKLLFHYYDKDFNNEADTPDNFQSRRPNTSFCFLDIRSPGLGDTAMYLCATRSRPGQGAANEKLFFGSGTQLSVL.

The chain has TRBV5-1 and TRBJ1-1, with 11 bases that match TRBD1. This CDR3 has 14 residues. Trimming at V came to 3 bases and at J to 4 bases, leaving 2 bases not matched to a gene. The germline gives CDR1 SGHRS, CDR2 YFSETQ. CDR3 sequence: CASSSGQGATEAFF. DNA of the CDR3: TGCGCCAGCAGCTCAGGACAGGGGGCCACTGAAGCTTTCTTT.

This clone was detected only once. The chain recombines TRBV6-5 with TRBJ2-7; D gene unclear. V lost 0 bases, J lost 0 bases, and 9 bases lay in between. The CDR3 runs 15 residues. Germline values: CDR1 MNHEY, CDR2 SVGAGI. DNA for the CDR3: TGTGCCAGCAGTTACTCACAGAACCCCTCCTACGAGCAGTACTTC. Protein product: CASSYSQNPSYEQYF.

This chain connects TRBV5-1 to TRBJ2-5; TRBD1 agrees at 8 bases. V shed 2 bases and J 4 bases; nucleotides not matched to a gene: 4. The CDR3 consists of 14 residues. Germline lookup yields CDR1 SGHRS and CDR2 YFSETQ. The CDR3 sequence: CASSLGQGGETQYF. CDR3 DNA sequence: TGCGCCAGCAGCTTAGGACAGGGAGGAGAGACCCAGTACTTC.

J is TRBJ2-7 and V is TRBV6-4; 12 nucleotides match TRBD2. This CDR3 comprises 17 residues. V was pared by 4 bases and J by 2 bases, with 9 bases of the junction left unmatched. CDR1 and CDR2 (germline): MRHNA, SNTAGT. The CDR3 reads CASSVLAGGPSTYEQYF. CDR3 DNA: TGTGCCAGCAGTGTGCTAGCGGGGGGGCCCTCTACCTACGAGCAGTACTTC.

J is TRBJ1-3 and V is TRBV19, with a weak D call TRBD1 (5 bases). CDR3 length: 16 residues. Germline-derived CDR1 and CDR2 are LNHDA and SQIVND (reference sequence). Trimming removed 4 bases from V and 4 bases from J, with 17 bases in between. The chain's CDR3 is CASSRRGRVGGNTIYF. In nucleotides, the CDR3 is TGTGCCAGTAGTAGAAGGGGCCGCGTTGGAGGAAACACCATATATTTT. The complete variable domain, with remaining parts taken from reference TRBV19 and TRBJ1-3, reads DGGITQSPKYLFRKEGQNVTLSCEQNLNHDAMYWYRQDPGQGLRLIYYSQIVNDFQKGDIAEGYSVSREKKESFPLTVTSAQKNPTAFYLCASSRRGRVGGNTIYFGEGSWLTVV.

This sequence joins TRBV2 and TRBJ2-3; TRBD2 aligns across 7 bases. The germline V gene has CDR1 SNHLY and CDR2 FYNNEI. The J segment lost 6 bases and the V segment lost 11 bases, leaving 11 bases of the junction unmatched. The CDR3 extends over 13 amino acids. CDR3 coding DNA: TGTGCCTGCGGACTAGGCCCAGGGGATACGCAGTATTTT. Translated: CACGLGPGDTQYF.

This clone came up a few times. DNA of the CDR3: TGTGCCAGCACGACAGGGGGCAATGAGCAGTTCTTC. Translating it yields CASTTGGNEQFF. This chain connects TRBV7-3 to TRBJ2-1, with 9 bases matching TRBD1. Germline assignment: CDR1 SGHTA and CDR2 FQGTGA. The J segment lost 6 bases and the V segment lost 7 bases, leaving 1 base of the junction unmatched. The CDR3 sequence is 12 residues long. Drawing the rest from reference TRBV7-3 and TRBJ2-1, the complete variable domain is GAGVSQTPSNKVTEKGKYVELRCDPISGHTALYWYRQSLGQGPEFLIYFQGTGAADDSGLPNDRFFAVRPEGSVSTLKIQRTERGDSAVYLCASTTGGNEQFFGPGTRLTVL.

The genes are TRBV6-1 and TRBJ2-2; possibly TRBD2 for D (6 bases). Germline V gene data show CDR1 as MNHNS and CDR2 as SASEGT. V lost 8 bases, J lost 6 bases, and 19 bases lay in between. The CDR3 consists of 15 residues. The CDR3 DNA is TGTGCCAGCGCCGGTAGGGGTGCGGGACCCGGGGAGCTGTTTTTT. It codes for CASAGRGAGPGELFF.

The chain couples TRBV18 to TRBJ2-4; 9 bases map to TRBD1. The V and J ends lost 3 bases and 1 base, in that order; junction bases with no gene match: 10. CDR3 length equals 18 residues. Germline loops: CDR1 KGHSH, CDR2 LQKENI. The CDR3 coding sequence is TGTGCCAGCTCACCGATGGGACAGGGTGTTTTGGCCAAAAACATTCAGTACTTC. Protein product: CASSPMGQGVLAKNIQYF.

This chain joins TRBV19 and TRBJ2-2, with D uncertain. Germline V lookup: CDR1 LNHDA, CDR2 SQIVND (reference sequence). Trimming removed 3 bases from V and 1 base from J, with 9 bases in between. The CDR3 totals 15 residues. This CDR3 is CASSISLMNTGELFF. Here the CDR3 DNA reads TGTGCCAGTAGTATCTCACTTATGAACACCGGGGAGCTGTTTTTT.

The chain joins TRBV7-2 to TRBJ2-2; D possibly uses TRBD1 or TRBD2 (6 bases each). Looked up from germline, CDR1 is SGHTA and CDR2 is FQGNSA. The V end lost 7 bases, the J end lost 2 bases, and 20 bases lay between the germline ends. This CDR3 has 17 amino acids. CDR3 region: CASTKPRGTPNTGELFF. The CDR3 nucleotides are TGTGCCAGCACCAAACCTCGGGGGACACCTAACACCGGGGAGCTGTTTTTT.